The TCR beta chain under discussion was sequenced for a study of T-cell memory formation after mild COVID-19. This clonotype came up a few times. TCRdb used MiXCR to reprocess the 5' RACE reads, holding one entry per CDR3 protein. Among around 250,000 distinct CDR3 sequences listed, 16% were seen once. Germline V gene lookup returns CDR1 DFQATT and CDR2 SNEGSKA (reference sequence). V dropped 5 bases and J dropped 9 bases, with 12 bases sitting between them. The CDR3 has 11 amino acids. The clonotype originates from a man aged 18 to 30 who had mild COVID-19 (a few samples of this study predate the infection). Cell type and time point are not known. Sequences were obtained from PBMCs or a T cell subset sorted from them (not recorded which). The chain recombines TRBV20-1 with TRBJ2-3, with D unresolved. CDR3 in DNA: TGCAGTGCTCTTTTGACGAGGACGCAGTATTTT. As protein: CSALLTRTQYF.